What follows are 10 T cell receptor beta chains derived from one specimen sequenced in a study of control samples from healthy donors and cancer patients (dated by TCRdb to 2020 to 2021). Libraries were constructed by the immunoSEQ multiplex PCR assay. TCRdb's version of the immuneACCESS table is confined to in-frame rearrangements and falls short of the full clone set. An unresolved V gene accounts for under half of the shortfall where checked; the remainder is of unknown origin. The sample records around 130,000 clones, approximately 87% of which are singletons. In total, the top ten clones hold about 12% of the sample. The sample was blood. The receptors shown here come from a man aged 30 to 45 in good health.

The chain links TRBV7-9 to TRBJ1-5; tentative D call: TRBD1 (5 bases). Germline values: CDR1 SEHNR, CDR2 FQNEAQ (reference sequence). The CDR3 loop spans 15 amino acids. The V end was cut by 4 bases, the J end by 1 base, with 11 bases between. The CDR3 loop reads CASSSSGRSNQPQHF. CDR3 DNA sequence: TGTGCCAGCAGCTCCTCAGGGAGGAGCAATCAGCCCCAGCATTTT.

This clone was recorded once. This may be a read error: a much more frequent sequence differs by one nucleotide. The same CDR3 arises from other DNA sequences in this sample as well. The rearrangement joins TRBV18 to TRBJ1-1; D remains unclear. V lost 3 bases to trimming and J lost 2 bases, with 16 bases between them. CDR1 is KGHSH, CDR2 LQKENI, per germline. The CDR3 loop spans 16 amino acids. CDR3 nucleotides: TGTGCCAGCTCACCCCTTGGGTTGCGGGCAAACACTGAAGCTTTCTTT. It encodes CASSPLGLRANTEAFF.

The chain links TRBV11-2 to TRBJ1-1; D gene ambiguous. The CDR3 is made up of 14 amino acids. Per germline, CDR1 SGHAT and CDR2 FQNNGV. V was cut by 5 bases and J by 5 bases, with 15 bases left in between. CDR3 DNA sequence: TGTGCCAGCAGCGGACTGGGAGGGAGGACTGAAGCTTTCTTT. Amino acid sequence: CASSGLGGRTEAFF.

CDR3 sequence reads: CASSESTGGNEKLFF. The CDR3 nucleotides are TGTGCCAGCAGTGAATCCACAGGAGGGAATGAAAAACTGTTTTTT. The chain couples TRBV6-1 to TRBJ1-4; D may be TRBD1 (5 bases). The CDR3 contains 15 residues. Trimming cost V 2 bases and J 5 bases, with 12 bases left between them. Per germline, CDR1 MNHNS and CDR2 SASEGT.

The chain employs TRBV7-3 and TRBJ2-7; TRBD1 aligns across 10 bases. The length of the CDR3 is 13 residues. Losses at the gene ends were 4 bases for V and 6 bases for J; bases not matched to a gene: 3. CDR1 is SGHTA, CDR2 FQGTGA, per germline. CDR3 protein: CASSSGQGREQYF. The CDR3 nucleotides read TGTGCCAGCAGCTCGGGACAGGGGCGCGAGCAGTACTTC.

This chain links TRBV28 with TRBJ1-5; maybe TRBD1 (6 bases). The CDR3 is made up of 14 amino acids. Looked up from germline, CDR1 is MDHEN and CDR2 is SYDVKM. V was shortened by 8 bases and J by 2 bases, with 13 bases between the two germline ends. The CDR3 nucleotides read TGTGCCAGCTCAATAGGGGGTGGCAATCAGCCCCAGCATTTT. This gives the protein CASSIGGGNQPQHF.

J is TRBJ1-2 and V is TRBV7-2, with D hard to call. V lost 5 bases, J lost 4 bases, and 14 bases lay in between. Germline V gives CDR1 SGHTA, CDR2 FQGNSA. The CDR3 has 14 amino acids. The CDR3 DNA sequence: TGTGCCAGCAGCCCGGAGACCGCCTTCTATGGCTACACCTTC. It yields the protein CASSPETAFYGYTF.

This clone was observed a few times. The DNA of the CDR3 is TGTGCCAGCTCACCAGGACATACAGCAACTAATGAAAAACTGTTTTTT. Its protein is CASSPGHTATNEKLFF. The rearrangement joins TRBV18 to TRBJ1-4; perhaps TRBD1 as D (5 bases). Germline values: CDR1 KGHSH, CDR2 LQKENI. V was trimmed by 2 bases and J by 0 bases, leaving 10 bases between them. The CDR3 has 16 residues.

The CDR3, as DNA: TGTGCCATCAGTGAGTCGAAACCGGAAGAGACCCAGTACTTC. Translated: CAISESKPEETQYF. This chain connects TRBV10-3 to TRBJ2-5; D is undetermined. In germline, CDR1 is ENHRY, CDR2 SYGVKD. Trimming removed 0 bases at V and 3 bases at J, with 8 bases between. There are 14 residues in the CDR3.

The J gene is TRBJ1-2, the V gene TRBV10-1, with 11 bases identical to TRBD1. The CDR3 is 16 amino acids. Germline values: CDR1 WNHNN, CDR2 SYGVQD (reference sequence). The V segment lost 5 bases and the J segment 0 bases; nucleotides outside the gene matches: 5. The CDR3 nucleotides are TGCGCCAGCAGTCCGGGACAGGGGGTTTCTAACTATGGCTACACCTTC. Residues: CASSPGQGVSNYGYTF.